These T cell receptor beta chains were read from a single sample in a study of CD39 and CD103 CD8 tumor-infiltrating T cells. Clones were sequenced by immunoSEQ multiplex PCR, and TCRdb holds only the in-frame ones, with some missing. This table holds roughly 18,000 clones, over 80% found once. The sequenced sample consisted of CD8+ T cells sorted from blood. The receptors derive from a human donor with head and neck squamous cell carcinoma. Each CDR3 is given with its conserved first and last residue. The D gene is left open where the match is weak.

>13|TRBJ2-7|TRBV30|-
TGTGCCTGGAGCGGGGGCCGTGCTTACGAGCAGTACTTC
CAWSGGRAYEQYF
>15|TRBJ2-2|TRBV5-8|TRBD1
TGTGCCAGCAGCTCGGGGACAGGATACACCGGGGAGCTGTTTTTT
CASSSGTGYTGELFF
>15|TRBJ2-7|TRBV11-2|-
TGTGCCAGCAGCTCCCCAGTCAGACGATACTACGAGCAGTACTTC
CASSSPVRRYYEQYF
>13|TRBJ2-1|TRBV6-5|TRBD2
TGTGCCAGCAGGGCTAGCGGGGACAATGAGCAGTTCTTC
CASRASGDNEQFF
>17|TRBJ1-4|TRBV7-9|TRBD1
TGTGCCAGCAGCTTAGCAGATGTGACAGGGGAGGAAGAAAAACTGTTTTTT
CASSLADVTGEEEKLFF
>14|TRBJ2-7|TRBV14|-
TGTGCCAGCAGCCAAGCTTCTAATCCCACCCCGGGGTACTTC
CASSQASNPTPGYF
>12|TRBJ2-7|TRBV5-6|-
TGTGCCAGCAGCTTGGGTACCCACGAGCAGTACTTC
CASSLGTHEQYF
>14|TRBJ1-2|TRBV5-4|-
TGTGCCAGCAGCTTAAAAGACTACGGCTATGGCTACACCTTC
CASSLKDYGYGYTF
>13|TRBJ2-1|TRBV29-1|-
TGCAGCGTTGTTAAGGGCGTACACAATGAGCAGTTCTTC
CSVVKGVHNEQFF
>18|TRBJ1-6|TRBV4-1|-
TGCGCCAGCAGCCAAGATCCGGCCTCACCTCAAGGGGGTTCACCCCTCCACTTT
CASSQDPASPQGGSPLHF